One sample yielded the 16 T cell receptor beta chains listed below, sequenced in a study of blood T cell repertoires in COVID-19. The method was immunoSEQ multiplex PCR; TCRdb's version includes in-frame clones alone and lacks a portion of them. The sample holds around 170,000 clones, approximately 86% seen once. The sequencing input was peripheral blood. These receptors were obtained from a man aged 50 or older with active or convalescent COVID-19.

The rearrangement links TRBV19 to TRBJ2-7, with 9 bases that match TRBD1. The trim removed 5 bases at V and 5 bases at J, leaving 10 bases unmatched. In germline, CDR1 is LNHDA, CDR2 SQIVND (reference sequence). The CDR3 runs to 15 residues. CDR3 sequence reads: CASSVPGQGWDEQYF. CDR3 coding DNA: TGTGCCAGTAGTGTTCCGGGACAGGGATGGGACGAGCAGTACTTC.

This clone was seen only once. This sequence joins TRBV11-3 and TRBJ2-2; 13 positions agree with TRBD2. The CDR3 spans 17 residues. With V trimmed by 6 bases and J by 4 bases, 8 bases remained unmatched. Germline CDR1 and CDR2: SGHNT and YENEEA. The CDR3 nucleotides read TGTGCCAGCAGTCGGACTAGCGGGAGTCGGGTCACCGGGGAGCTGTTTTTT. Translated, it gives CASSRTSGSRVTGELFF.

CDR3 region: CASKKRGSTDTQYF. CDR3 DNA: TGTGCCAGCAAGAAGCGGGGGAGCACAGATACGCAGTATTTT. The chain uses TRBV19 and TRBJ2-3; 8 bases map to TRBD2. CDR1 and CDR2 (germline): LNHDA, SQIVND (reference sequence). Trimming at V came to 9 bases and at J to 0 bases, leaving 5 bases not matched to a gene. The CDR3 is made up of 14 amino acids. The entire variable domain, with the rest obtained from reference TRBV19 and TRBJ2-3, is as follows: DGGITQSPKYLFRKEGQNVTLSCEQNLNHDAMYWYRQDPGQGLRLIYYSQIVNDFQKGDIAEGYSVSREKKESFPLTVTSAQKNPTAFYLCASKKRGSTDTQYFGPGTRLTVL.

The chain recombines TRBV5-1 with TRBJ1-4, with 10 bases lining up with TRBD1. The CDR3 covers 15 residues. Germline V lookup: CDR1 SGHRS, CDR2 YFSETQ. The ends lost 3 bases at V and 7 bases at J; junction bases unmatched: 6. CDR3 DNA sequence: TGCGCCAGCAGCTCGGGGGACAGGGGTTTTGAAAAACTGTTTTTT. Its protein is CASSSGDRGFEKLFF. Full variable domain (missing parts from reference TRBV5-1 and TRBJ1-4): KAGVTQTPRYLIKTRGQQVTLSCSPISGHRSVSWYQQTPGQGLQFLFEYFSETQRNKGNFPGRFSGRQFSNSRSEMNVSTLELGDSALYLCASSSGDRGFEKLFFGSGTQLSVL.

The V call is TRBV29-1, the J call TRBJ1-6; D not resolved. Germline values: CDR1 SQVTM, CDR2 ANQGSEA. V was shortened by 6 bases and J by 8 bases, with 11 bases between the two germline ends. This CDR3 contains 12 residues. The CDR3 nucleotides read TGCAGCGTCATGACCGGGGATTCACCCCTCCACTTT. Its translation: CSVMTGDSPLHF.

The V gene is TRBV5-6, the J gene TRBJ2-2; D ambiguous. The CDR3 length is 14 residues. Trimming stripped 0 bases from V and 3 bases from J, with 6 bases between. Germline V lookup: CDR1 SGHDT, CDR2 YYEEEE. The CDR3 here is CASSLVVDTGELFF. CDR3 DNA sequence: TGTGCCAGCAGCTTGGTGGTAGACACCGGGGAGCTGTTTTTT.

This chain joins TRBV7-9 and TRBJ1-2; D is undetermined. The germline V gene has CDR1 SEHNR and CDR2 FQNEAQ (reference sequence). The CDR3 loop spans 13 amino acids. The V end was cut by 5 bases, the J end by 0 bases, with 7 bases between. As DNA, the CDR3 is TGTGCCAGCAGCCCCCCCACTAACTATGGCTACACCTTC. It specifies CASSPPTNYGYTF. The variable domain in full, completed from reference TRBV7-9 and TRBJ1-2, reads DTGVSQNPRHKITKRGQNVTFRCDPISEHNRLYWYRQTLGQGPEFLTYFQNEAQLEKSRLLSDRFSAERPKGSFSTLEIQRTEQGDSAMYLCASSPPTNYGYTFGSGTRLTVV.

This sequence joins TRBV10-3 and TRBJ2-1; D is undetermined. Germline CDR1 and CDR2: ENHRY and SYGVKD. The CDR3 has 15 amino acids. Trimming pared 4 bases from V and 0 bases from J, leaving 10 bases between. This chain's CDR3 is CAISALSSSYNEQFF. CDR3 in DNA: TGTGCCATCAGTGCCCTCTCGAGCTCCTACAATGAGCAGTTCTTC.

J is TRBJ1-2 and V is TRBV2; D not resolved. The V end was cut by 2 bases, the J end by 0 bases, with 7 bases between. The CDR3 has 14 amino acids. Per the germline V gene, CDR1 is SNHLY and CDR2 is FYNNEI. The CDR3 region has the DNA TGTGCCAGCAGTGAAACAGTTACTAACTATGGCTACACCTTC. This gives the protein CASSETVTNYGYTF.

This chain uses TRBV19 with TRBJ1-2; possibly TRBD1 for D (5 bases). CDR3 length: 13 residues. CDR1 LNHDA and CDR2 SQIVND come from the germline V gene (reference sequence). With 5 bases removed from V and 3 bases from J, the gap between germline ends came to 10 bases. The CDR3 spells CASSLAQDYGYTF. DNA of the CDR3: TGTGCCAGTAGTCTTGCACAGGACTATGGCTACACCTTC.

The chain joins TRBV3-1 (or the pseudogene TRBV3-2) to TRBJ1-1, with a possible D match to TRBD1 (5 bases). Trimming left V 0 bases short and J 8 bases short, with 16 bases between. The CDR3 has 15 residues. CDR1 is LGHDT and CDR2 is YNNKEL in the germline V gene (reference sequence). The CDR3 region is CASSQDGGTGREAFF. In DNA, the CDR3 is TGTGCCAGCAGCCAAGATGGGGGGACGGGCAGAGAAGCTTTCTTT.

The V call is TRBV5-1, the J call TRBJ1-5; unclear D gene. CDR1 and CDR2 from the germline V gene are SGHRS and YFSETQ. The CDR3 is made up of 13 amino acids. Trimming pared 7 bases from V and 1 base from J, leaving 9 bases between. CDR3 sequence (DNA): TGCGCCAGCGCCAGCGACAGCAATCAGCCCCAGCATTTT. Its translation is CASASDSNQPQHF.

The chain links TRBV7-9 to TRBJ1-5; possible D gene TRBD1, 5 bases. Germline V lookup: CDR1 SEHNR, CDR2 FQNEAQ (reference sequence). The CDR3 is 18 amino acids. With 1 base removed from V and 0 bases from J, the gap between germline ends came to 16 bases. In DNA, the CDR3 is TGTGCCAGCAGCTTAGGGGCTGGACAAACGAATAGCAATCAGCCCCAGCATTTT. Translated, it gives CASSLGAGQTNSNQPQHF.

This clone turned up a few times. V usage is TRBV5-1 and J usage is TRBJ1-1; D gene unclear. Germline V gene sequence: CDR1 SGHRS, CDR2 YFSETQ. This CDR3 is 15 amino acids long. The V end was cut by 0 bases, the J end by 2 bases, with 11 bases between. CDR3: CASSLGPLPNTEAFF. The CDR3 bases are TGCGCCAGCAGCTTGGGGCCTTTACCTAACACTGAAGCTTTCTTT.

The rearrangement joins TRBV2 to TRBJ2-5; 10 nucleotides align to TRBD2. J gave up 2 bases and V 7 bases, and 1 base lay outside the gene matches. Germline V gene lookup returns CDR1 SNHLY and CDR2 FYNNEI. The CDR3 covers 13 residues. For the CDR3, the DNA is TGTGCCAGCAAGACTAGCGGGCAAGAGACCCAGTACTTC. It is translated as CASKTSGQETQYF.

This chain connects TRBV19 to TRBJ1-6; no clear D. The CDR3 totals 11 residues. From germline, CDR1 is LNHDA and CDR2 SQIVND (reference sequence). V lost 6 bases and J 9 bases, leaving 6 bases between the germline ends. The CDR3 here is CASSSGSPLHF. The CDR3 coding sequence is TGTGCCAGTAGCAGCGGTTCACCCCTCCACTTT.